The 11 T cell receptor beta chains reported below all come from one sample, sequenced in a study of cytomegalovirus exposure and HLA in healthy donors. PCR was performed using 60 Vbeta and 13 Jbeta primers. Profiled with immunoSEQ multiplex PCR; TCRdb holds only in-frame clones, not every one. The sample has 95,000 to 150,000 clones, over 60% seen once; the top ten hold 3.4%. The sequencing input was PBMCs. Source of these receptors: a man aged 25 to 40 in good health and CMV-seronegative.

CDR3 residues: CASSPSTYQPQHF. The CDR3 DNA follows: TGTGCCAGCTCACCGTCTACTTATCAGCCCCAGCATTTT. This chain joins TRBV18 and TRBJ1-5; no reliable D call. The CDR3 consists of 13 residues. Trimming took off 3 bases at V and 5 bases at J, with 8 bases between the two ends. Germline CDR1 KGHSH, CDR2 LQKENI.

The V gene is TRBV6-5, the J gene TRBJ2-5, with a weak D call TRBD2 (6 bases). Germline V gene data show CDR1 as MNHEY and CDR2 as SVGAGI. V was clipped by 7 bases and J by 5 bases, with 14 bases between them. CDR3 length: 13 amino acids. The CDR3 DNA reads TGTGCCAGCACCCCCAGGGCGGGGGAGACCCAGTACTTC. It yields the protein CASTPRAGETQYF.

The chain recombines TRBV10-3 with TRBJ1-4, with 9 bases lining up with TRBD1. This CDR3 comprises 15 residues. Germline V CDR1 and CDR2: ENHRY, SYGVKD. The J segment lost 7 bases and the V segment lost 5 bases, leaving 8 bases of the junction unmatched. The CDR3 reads CAISPGTGFGEKLFF. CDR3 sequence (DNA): TGTGCCATCAGTCCCGGGACAGGGTTCGGTGAAAAACTGTTTTTT.

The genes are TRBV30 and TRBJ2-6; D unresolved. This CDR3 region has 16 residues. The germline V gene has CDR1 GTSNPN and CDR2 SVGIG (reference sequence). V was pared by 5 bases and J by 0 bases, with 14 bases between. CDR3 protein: CAWEPGPSSGANVLTF. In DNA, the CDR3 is TGTGCCTGGGAACCGGGTCCTAGCTCTGGGGCCAACGTCCTGACTTTC.

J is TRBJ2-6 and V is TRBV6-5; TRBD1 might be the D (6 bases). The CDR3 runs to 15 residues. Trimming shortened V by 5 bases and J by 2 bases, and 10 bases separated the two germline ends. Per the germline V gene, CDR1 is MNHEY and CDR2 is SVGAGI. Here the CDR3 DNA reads TGTGCCAGCAGTATAAACAGGGCTGGGGCCAACGTCCTGACTTTC. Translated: CASSINRAGANVLTF.

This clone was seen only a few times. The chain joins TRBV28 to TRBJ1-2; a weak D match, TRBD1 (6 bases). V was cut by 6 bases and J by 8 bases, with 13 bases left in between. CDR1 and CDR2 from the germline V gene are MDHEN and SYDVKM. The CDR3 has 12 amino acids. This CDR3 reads CASRPGGGGYTF. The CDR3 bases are TGTGCCAGCAGGCCGGGGGGCGGCGGCTACACCTTC.

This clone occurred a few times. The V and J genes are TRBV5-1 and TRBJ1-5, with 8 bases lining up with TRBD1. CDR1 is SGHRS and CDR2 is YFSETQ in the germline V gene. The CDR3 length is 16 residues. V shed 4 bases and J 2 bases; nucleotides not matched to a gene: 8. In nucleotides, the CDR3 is TGCGCCAGCAGCCTGGGCCCGGACAGGGGCAATCAGCCCCAGCATTTT. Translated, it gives CASSLGPDRGNQPQHF.

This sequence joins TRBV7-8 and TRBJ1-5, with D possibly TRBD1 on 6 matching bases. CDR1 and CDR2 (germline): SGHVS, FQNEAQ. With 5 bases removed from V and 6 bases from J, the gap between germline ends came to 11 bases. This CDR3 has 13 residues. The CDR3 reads CASSQGHFQPQHF. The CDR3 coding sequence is TGTGCCAGCAGCCAGGGACATTTTCAGCCCCAGCATTTT.

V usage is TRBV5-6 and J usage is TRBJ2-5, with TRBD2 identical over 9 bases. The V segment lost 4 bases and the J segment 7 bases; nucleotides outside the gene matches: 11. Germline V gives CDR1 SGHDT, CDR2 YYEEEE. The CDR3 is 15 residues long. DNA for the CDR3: TGTGCCAGCAGCGAGGCGGGGGGGCAATTCGGGACCCAGTACTTC. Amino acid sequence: CASSEAGGQFGTQYF. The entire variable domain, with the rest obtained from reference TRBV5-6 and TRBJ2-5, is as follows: DAGVTQSPTHLIKTRGQQVTLRCSPKSGHDTVSWYQQALGQGPQFIFQYYEEEERQRGNFPDRFSGHQFPNYSSELNVNALLLGDSALYLCASSEAGGQFGTQYFGPGTRLLVL.

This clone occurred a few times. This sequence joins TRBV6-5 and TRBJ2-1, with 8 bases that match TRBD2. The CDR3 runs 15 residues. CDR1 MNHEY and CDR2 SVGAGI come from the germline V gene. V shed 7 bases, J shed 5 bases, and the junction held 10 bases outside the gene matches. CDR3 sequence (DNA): TGTGCCAGCACCATACCCGGACTAGCCGACAATGAGCAGTTCTTC. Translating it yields CASTIPGLADNEQFF.

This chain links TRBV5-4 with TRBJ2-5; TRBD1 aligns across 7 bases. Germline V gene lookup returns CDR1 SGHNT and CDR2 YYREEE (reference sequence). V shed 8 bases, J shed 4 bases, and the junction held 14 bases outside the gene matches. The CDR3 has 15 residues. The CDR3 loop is CASGGSGPGGETQYF. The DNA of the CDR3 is TGTGCCAGTGGGGGATCTGGGCCAGGGGGAGAGACCCAGTACTTC.